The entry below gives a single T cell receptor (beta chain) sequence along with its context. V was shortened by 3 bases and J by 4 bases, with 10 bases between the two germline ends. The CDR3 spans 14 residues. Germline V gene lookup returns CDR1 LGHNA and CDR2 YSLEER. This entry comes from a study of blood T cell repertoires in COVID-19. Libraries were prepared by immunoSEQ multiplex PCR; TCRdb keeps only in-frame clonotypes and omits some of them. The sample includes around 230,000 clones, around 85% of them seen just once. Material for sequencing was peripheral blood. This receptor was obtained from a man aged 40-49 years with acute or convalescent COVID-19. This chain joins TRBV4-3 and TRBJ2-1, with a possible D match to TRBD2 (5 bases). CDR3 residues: CASSHVGGYNEQFF. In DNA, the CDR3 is TGCGCCAGCAGCCATGTAGGAGGATACAATGAGCAGTTCTTC.